This TCR beta chain derives from a study of OX40 agonist ivuxolimab in advanced cancers. The V gene's germline CDR1 is GTSNPN and CDR2 SVGIG (reference sequence). The germline V and J ends were trimmed by 2 bases and 1 base, with 11 bases remaining between them. The CDR3 has 15 residues. Some clones are missing from TCRdb's copy, which holds only in-frame ones; the method was immunoSEQ multiplex PCR. The sample consists of approximately 16,000 clones, 80% to 90% of them appearing once. Specimen: CD4+ or CD8+ T cells sorted from blood, collected in a trial of the OX40 agonist ivuxolimab. The chain recombines TRBV30 with TRBJ1-4; unclear D gene. The TCR originated in an adult with an advanced solid tumor such as melanoma, head and neck, liver or kidney cancer. Written as DNA, the CDR3 is TGTGCCTGGAGTTATGGAGGTATAACTAATGAAAAACTGTTTTTT. Its translation: CAWSYGGITNEKLFF.